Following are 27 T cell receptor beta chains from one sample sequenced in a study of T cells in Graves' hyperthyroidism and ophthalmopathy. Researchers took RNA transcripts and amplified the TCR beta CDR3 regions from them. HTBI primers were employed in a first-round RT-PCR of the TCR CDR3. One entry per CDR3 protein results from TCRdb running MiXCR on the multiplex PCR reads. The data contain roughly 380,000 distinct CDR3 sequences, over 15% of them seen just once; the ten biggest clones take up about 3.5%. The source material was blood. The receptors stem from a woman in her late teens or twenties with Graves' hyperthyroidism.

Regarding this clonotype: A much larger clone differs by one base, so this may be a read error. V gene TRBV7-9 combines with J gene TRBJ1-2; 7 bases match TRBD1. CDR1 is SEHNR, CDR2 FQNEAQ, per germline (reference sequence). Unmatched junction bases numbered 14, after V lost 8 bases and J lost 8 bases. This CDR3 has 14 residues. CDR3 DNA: TGTGCCAGCCAATCAACAGGGGACCATGGGGGCTACACCTTC. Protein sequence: CASQSTGDHGGYTF.

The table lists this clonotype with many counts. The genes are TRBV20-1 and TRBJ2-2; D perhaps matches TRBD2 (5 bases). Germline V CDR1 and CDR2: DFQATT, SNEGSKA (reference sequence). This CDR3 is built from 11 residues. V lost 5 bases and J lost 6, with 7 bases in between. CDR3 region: CSAVGAGELFF. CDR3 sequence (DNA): TGCAGTGCTGTCGGGGCCGGGGAGCTGTTTTTT.

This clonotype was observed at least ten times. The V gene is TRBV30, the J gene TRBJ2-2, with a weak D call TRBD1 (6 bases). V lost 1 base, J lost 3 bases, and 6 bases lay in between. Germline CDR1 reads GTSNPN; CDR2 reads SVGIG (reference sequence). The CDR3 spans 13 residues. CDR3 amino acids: CAWSEGDTGELFF. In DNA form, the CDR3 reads TGTGCCTGGAGTGAGGGGGACACCGGGGAGCTGTTTTTT.

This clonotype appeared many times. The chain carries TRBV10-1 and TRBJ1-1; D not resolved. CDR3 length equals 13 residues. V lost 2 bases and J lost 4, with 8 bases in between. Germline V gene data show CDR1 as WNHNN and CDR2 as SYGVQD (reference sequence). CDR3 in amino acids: CASSEGWGTEAFF. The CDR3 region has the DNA TGCGCCAGCAGTGAGGGTTGGGGCACTGAAGCTTTCTTT.

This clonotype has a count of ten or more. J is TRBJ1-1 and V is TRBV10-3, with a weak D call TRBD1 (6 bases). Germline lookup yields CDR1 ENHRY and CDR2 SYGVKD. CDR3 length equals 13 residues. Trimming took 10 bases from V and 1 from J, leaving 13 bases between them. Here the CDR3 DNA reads TGTGCCACCACGACAGGATCGAACACTGAAGCTTTCTTT. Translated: CATTTGSNTEAFF.

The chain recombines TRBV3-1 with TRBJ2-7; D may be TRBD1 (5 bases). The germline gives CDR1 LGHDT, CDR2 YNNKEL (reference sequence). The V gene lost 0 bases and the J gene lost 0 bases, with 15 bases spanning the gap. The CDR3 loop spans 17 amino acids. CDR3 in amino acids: CASSQDHETASSYEQYF. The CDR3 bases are TGTGCCAGCAGCCAAGATCATGAGACAGCGAGCTCCTACGAGCAGTACTTC.

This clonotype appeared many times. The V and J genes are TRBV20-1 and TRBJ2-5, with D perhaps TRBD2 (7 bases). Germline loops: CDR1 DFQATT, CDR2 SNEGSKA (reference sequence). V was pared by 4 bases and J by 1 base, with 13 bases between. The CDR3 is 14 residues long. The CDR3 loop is CSAKAGALQETQYF. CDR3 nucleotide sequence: TGCAGTGCTAAGGCGGGGGCTCTCCAAGAGACCCAGTACTTC.

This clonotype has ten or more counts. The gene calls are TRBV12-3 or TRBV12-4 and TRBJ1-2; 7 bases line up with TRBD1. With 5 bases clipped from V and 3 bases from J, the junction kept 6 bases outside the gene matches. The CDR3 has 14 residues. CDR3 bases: TGTGCCAGCAGTGTAAACAGGGGAGACTATGGCTACACCTTC. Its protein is CASSVNRGDYGYTF.

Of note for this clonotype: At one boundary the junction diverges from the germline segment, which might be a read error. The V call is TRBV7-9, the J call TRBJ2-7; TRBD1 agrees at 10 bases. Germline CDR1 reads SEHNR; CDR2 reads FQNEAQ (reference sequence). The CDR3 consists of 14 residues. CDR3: CVSSLGDRGYEQYF. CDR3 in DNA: TGTGTCAGCAGCCTAGGGGACAGGGGCTACGAGCAGTACTTC.

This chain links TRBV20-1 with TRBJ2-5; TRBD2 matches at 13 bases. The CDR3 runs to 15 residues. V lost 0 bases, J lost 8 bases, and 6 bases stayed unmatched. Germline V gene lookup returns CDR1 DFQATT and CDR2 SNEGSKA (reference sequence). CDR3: CSARDEWTSGRTQYF. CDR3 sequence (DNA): TGCAGTGCTAGAGATGAATGGACTAGCGGGAGAACCCAGTACTTC.

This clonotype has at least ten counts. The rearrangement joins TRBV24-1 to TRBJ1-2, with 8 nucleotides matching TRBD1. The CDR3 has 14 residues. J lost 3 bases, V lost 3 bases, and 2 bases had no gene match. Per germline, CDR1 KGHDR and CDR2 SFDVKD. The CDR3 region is CATSDTGQDYGYTF. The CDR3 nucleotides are TGTGCCACCAGTGATACGGGACAGGACTATGGCTACACCTTC.

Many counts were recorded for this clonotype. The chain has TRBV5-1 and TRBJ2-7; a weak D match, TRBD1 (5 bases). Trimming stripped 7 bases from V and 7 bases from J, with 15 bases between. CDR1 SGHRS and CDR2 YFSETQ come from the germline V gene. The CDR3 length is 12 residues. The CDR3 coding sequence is TGCGCCAGCGCCCGGCAGGGTGAAGAGCAGTACTTC. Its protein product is CASARQGEEQYF.

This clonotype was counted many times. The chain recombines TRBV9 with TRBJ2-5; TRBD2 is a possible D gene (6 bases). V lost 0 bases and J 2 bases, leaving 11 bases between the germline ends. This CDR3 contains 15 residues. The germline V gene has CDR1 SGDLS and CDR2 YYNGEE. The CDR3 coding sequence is TGTGCCAGCAGCGTAGCCCCTGCGGGACAAGAGACCCAGTACTTC. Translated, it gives CASSVAPAGQETQYF.

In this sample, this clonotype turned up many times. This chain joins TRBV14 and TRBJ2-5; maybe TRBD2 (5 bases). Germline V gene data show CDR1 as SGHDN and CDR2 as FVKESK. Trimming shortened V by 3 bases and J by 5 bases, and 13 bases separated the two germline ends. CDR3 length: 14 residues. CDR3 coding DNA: TGTGCCAGCAGCCACTCCGGCGGGTCGGAGACCCAGTACTTC. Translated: CASSHSGGSETQYF.

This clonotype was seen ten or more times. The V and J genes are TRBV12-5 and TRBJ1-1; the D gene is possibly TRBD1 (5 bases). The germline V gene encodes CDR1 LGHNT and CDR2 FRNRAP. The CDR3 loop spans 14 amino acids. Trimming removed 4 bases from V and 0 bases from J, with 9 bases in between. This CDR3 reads CASGWGAMNTEAFF. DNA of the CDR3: TGTGCTAGTGGTTGGGGCGCTATGAACACTGAAGCTTTCTTT. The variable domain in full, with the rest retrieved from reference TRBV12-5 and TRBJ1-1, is DARVTQTPRHKVTEMGQEVTMRCQPILGHNTVFWYRQTMMQGLELLAYFRNRAPLDDSGMPKDRFSAEMPDATLATLKIQPSEPRDSAVYFCASGWGAMNTEAFFGQGTRLTVV.

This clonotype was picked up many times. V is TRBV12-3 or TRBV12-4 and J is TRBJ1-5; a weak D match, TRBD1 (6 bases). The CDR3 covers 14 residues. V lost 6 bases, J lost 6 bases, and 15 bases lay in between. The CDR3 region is CASSLRGRVQPQHF. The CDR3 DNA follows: TGTGCCAGCAGCCTGAGGGGGAGGGTTCAGCCCCAGCATTTT.

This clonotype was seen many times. This CDR3 is CSATSGEKSYQPQHF. DNA of the CDR3: TGCAGTGCTACGAGCGGGGAAAAGAGTTATCAGCCCCAGCATTTT. This rearrangement joins TRBV20-1 to TRBJ1-5; unclear D gene. Germline V gene data show CDR1 as DFQATT and CDR2 as SNEGSKA (reference sequence). The V end lost 4 bases, the J end lost 5 bases, and 18 bases lay between the germline ends. The CDR3 is 15 residues long.

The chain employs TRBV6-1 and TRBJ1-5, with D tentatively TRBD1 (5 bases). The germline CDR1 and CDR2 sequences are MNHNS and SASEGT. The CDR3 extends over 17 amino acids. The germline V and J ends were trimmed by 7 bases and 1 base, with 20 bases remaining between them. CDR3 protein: CASKRVSGRMSNQPQHF. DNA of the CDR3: TGTGCCAGCAAAAGGGTATCGGGGCGCATGAGCAATCAGCCCCAGCATTTT.

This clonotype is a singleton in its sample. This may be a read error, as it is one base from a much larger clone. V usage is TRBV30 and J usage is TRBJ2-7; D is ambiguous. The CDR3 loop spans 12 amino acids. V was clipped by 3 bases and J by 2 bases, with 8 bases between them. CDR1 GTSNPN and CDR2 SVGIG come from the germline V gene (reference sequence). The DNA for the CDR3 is TGTGCCTGGAGCACATGGACCTACGAGCAGTACTTC. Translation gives CAWSTWTYEQYF.

The CDR3, as DNA: TGCGCCAGCAGCGGGGACTTCTTCCTTGATGGCTACACCTTC. This translates into CASSGDFFLDGYTF. The gene calls are TRBV5-1 and TRBJ1-2, with D perhaps TRBD1 (5 bases). CDR3 length: 14 residues. Germline V gives CDR1 SGHRS, CDR2 YFSETQ. Trimming pared 4 bases from V and 6 bases from J, leaving 16 bases between.

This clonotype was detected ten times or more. The CDR3 DNA follows: TGTGCCAGCAGTTTCGGCGGGGGCGGGGAGCTGTTTTTT. This codes for CASSFGGGGELFF. V and J are TRBV6-5 and TRBJ2-2; TRBD2 agrees at 7 bases. The V segment lost 4 bases and the J segment 7 bases; nucleotides outside the gene matches: 3. The CDR3 is 13 residues long. CDR1 and CDR2 from the germline V gene are MNHEY and SVGAGI.

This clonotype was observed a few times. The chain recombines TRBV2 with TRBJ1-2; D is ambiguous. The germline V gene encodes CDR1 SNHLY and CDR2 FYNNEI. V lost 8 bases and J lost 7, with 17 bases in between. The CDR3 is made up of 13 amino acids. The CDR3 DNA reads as TGTGCCAGCTCCCAGGCAGTGATTGGTGGCTACACCTTC. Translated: CASSQAVIGGYTF.

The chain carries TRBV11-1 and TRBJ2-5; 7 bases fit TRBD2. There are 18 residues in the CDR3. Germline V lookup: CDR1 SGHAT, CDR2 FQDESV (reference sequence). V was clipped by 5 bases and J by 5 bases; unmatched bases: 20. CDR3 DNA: TGTGCCAGCAGCGACTACCGGGACTACAAATACGTATCGGAGACCCAGTACTTC. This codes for CASSDYRDYKYVSETQYF.

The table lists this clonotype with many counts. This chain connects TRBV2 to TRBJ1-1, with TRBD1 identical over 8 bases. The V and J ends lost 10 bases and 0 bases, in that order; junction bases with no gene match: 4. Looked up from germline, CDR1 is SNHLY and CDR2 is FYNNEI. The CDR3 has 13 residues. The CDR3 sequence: CATRDRMNTEAFF. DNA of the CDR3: TGTGCCACCCGGGACAGGATGAACACTGAAGCTTTCTTT. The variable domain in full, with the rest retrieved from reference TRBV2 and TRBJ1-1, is EPEVTQTPSHQVTQMGQEVILRCVPISNHLYFYWYRQILGQKVEFLVSFYNNEISEKSEIFDDQFSVERPDGSNFTLKIRSTKLEDSAMYFCATRDRMNTEAFFGQGTRLTVV.

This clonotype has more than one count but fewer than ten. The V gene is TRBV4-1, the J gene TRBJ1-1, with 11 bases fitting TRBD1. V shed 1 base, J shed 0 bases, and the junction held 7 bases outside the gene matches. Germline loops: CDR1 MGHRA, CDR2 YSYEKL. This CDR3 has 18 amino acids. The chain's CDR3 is CASSQGPGQGVMNTEAFF. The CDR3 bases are TGCGCCAGCAGCCAAGGGCCGGGACAGGGGGTTATGAACACTGAAGCTTTCTTT.

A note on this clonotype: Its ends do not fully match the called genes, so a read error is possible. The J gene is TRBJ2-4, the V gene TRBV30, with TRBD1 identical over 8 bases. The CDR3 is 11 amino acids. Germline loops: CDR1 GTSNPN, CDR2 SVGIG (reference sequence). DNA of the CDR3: TGCGCCTGGAGCCGGACAGGGAAAAGGTACTTC. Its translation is CAWSRTGKRYF.

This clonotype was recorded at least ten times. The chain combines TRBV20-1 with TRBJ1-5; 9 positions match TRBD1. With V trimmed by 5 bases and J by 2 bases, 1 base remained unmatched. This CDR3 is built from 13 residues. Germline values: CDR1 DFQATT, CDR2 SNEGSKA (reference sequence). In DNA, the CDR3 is TGCAGTGCTTGGGACAGGGGCAATCAGCCCCAGCATTTT. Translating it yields CSAWDRGNQPQHF.